This T cell receptor beta chain was recovered during a study of prognosis after radiotherapy for stage I lung cancer. For the study at large: The biologically effective dose of the SBRT radiotherapy was at least 100 Gy, given over 3 to 5 fractions.

From genomic DNA, two-round multiplex PCR was used to amplify TCR beta CDR3. Gene-specific primers for each TRBV and TRBJ gene drove first-round PCR. TCRdb re-derived calls from the multiplex PCR reads in MiXCR, one entry per CDR3 protein. The table shows approximately 35,000 distinct CDR3 sequences, with around 30% occurring only once. CDR1 and CDR2 from the germline V gene are MNHEY and SVGAGI. Losses at the gene ends were 3 bases for V and 6 bases for J; bases not matched to a gene: 6. The length of the CDR3 is 14 residues. There are many counts of this clonotype. The receptor was derived from a donor aged 50 or older with non-small cell lung cancer. This rearrangement joins TRBV6-5 to TRBJ1-2, with 8 bases fitting TRBD1. The sample consisted of PBMCs, taken before or after stereotactic body radiation therapy (not recorded which). The CDR3 nucleotides read TGTGCCAGCAGTTATCTAGACAGGGGCGATGGCTACACCTTC. As protein: CASSYLDRGDGYTF.